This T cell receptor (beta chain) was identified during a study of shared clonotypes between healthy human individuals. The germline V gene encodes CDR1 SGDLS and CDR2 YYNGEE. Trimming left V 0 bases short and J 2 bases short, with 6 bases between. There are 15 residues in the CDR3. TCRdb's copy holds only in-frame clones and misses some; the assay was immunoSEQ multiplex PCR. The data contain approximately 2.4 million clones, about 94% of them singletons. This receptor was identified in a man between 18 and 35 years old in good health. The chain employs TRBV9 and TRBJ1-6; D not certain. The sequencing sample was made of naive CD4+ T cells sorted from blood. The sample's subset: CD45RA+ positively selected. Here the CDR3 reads CASSVVDTYNSPLHF. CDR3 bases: TGTGCCAGCAGCGTAGTTGACACCTATAATTCACCCCTCCACTTT.